What follows are 22 T cell receptor beta chains derived from one specimen sequenced in a study of OX40 agonist ivuxolimab in advanced cancers. The method was immunoSEQ multiplex PCR; TCRdb's version includes in-frame clones alone and lacks a portion of them. The sample contains tens of thousands of clones, approximately 81% of which appear only once. The sequences come from CD4+ or CD8+ T cells sorted from blood, collected in a trial of the OX40 agonist ivuxolimab. The receptors derive from an adult with an advanced solid tumor such as melanoma, head and neck, liver or kidney cancer.

In its sample, this clone was seen a few times. CDR3: CASRDYEQYF. The DNA for the CDR3 is TGTGCCAGCAGGGACTACGAGCAGTACTTC. V usage is TRBV2 and J usage is TRBJ2-7; the D is unclear. Trimming removed 6 bases from V and 3 bases from J, with 3 bases in between. This CDR3 is 10 amino acids long. Germline lookup yields CDR1 SNHLY and CDR2 FYNNEI.

This clone was seen a handful of times. The chain employs TRBV25-1 and TRBJ1-2; D not certain. Germline loops: CDR1 MGHDK, CDR2 SYGVNS. The CDR3 has 11 residues. V was pared by 5 bases and J by 6 bases, with 7 bases between. The CDR3 here is CASSWGDGYTF. CDR3 in DNA: TGTGCCAGCAGTTGGGGTGATGGCTACACCTTC.

J is TRBJ2-7 and V is TRBV19, with D hard to call. This CDR3 comprises 12 residues. V was pared by 3 bases and J by 6 bases, with 9 bases between. Germline V gene sequence: CDR1 LNHDA, CDR2 SQIVND (reference sequence). This CDR3 reads CASSMTVGEQYF. CDR3 nucleotide sequence: TGTGCCAGTAGTATGACGGTTGGCGAGCAGTACTTC.

In DNA form, the CDR3 reads TGTGCCAGCAGTTTACGGATAGCGGGAGATCGGGAGCAGTACTTC. Its protein product is CASSLRIAGDREQYF. The rearrangement links TRBV27 to TRBJ2-7; 9 bases agree with TRBD2. Losses at the gene ends were 2 bases for V and 7 bases for J; bases not matched to a gene: 9. This CDR3 is 15 amino acids long. Germline CDR1 is MNHEY and CDR2 is SMNVEV (reference sequence).

The rearrangement joins TRBV4-2 to TRBJ2-1; 10 bases align to TRBD2. This CDR3 comprises 15 residues. V lost 0 bases, J lost 4 bases, and 0 bases stayed unmatched. In germline, CDR1 is LGHNA, CDR2 YNFKEQ. CDR3 loop: CASSQEAGGYNEQFF. The CDR3 coding sequence is TGTGCCAGCAGCCAAGAAGCGGGAGGGTACAATGAGCAGTTCTTC.

The gene calls are TRBV28 and TRBJ2-1; D gene ambiguous. The CDR3 is 12 amino acids. Germline-derived CDR1 and CDR2 are MDHEN and SYDVKM. Trimming took off 7 bases at V and 2 bases at J, with 6 bases between the two ends. The CDR3 DNA reads TGTGCCAGCAAGGACGCCTACAATGAGCAGTTCTTC. Translating it yields CASKDAYNEQFF.

This clone has just one count. V gene TRBV4-1 combines with J gene TRBJ1-2; D gene unclear. V gave up 2 bases and J gave up 0 bases, with 13 bases separating them. Germline CDR1 MGHRA, CDR2 YSYEKL. This CDR3 contains 16 residues. The DNA for the CDR3 is TGCGCCAGCAGCCAATACCGAATACAGACTAACTATGGCTACACCTTC. Its translation is CASSQYRIQTNYGYTF.

This rearrangement joins TRBV7-9 to TRBJ2-7, with D uncertain. The CDR3 has 11 amino acids. CDR1 SEHNR and CDR2 FQNEAQ come from the germline V gene (reference sequence). The V gene lost 4 bases and the J gene lost 6 bases, with 7 bases spanning the gap. The CDR3 loop is CASSYGVEQYF. The CDR3, as DNA: TGTGCCAGCAGCTACGGAGTCGAGCAGTACTTC.

CDR3: CASSLVPGTGLLAKNIQYF. The CDR3 DNA reads as TGTGCCAGCAGCTTAGTACCAGGGACAGGTCTGCTAGCCAAAAACATTCAGTACTTC. The chain recombines TRBV7-8 with TRBJ2-4, with 8 bases lining up with TRBD1. The length of the CDR3 is 19 residues. V was pared by 1 base and J by 0 bases, with 11 bases of the junction left unmatched. Germline V gene lookup returns CDR1 SGHVS and CDR2 FQNEAQ.

This sequence joins TRBV7-6 and TRBJ2-7; the D is unclear. Trimming pared 1 base from V and 3 bases from J, leaving 10 bases between. The CDR3 runs to 14 residues. Germline CDR1 is SGHVS and CDR2 is FNYEAQ. CDR3 protein: CASSLEGPGYEQYF. Written as DNA, the CDR3 is TGTGCCAGCAGCTTAGAAGGGCCTGGCTACGAGCAGTACTTC.

The DNA for the CDR3 is TGTGCCAGCTCCGCCGGGTGGAATGAAAAACTGTTTTTT. Translating gives CASSAGWNEKLFF. The gene calls are TRBV18 and TRBJ1-4, with D unresolved. Deletions cut 6 bases from V and 5 bases from J, with 10 bases between. CDR3 length equals 13 residues. Germline values: CDR1 KGHSH, CDR2 LQKENI.

There are a few counts of this clone. This chain uses TRBV6-1 with TRBJ1-5; 7 nucleotides match TRBD1. CDR3 length equals 13 residues. V dropped 8 bases and J dropped 6; count of bases not matched to a gene: 7. Per the germline V gene, CDR1 is MNHNS and CDR2 is SASEGT. CDR3 in amino acids: CASGWTGSQPQHF. The CDR3 nucleotides read TGTGCCAGCGGATGGACAGGCTCTCAGCCCCAGCATTTT.

This rearrangement joins TRBV30 to TRBJ1-4, with 8 positions matching TRBD1. This CDR3 region has 17 residues. The junction had 8 bases not matched to a gene; V was cut back by 2 bases and J by 0 bases. The germline CDR1 and CDR2 sequences are GTSNPN and SVGIG (reference sequence). CDR3 amino acids: CAWSPGTGHATNEKLFF. The CDR3 DNA reads as TGTGCCTGGAGTCCTGGGACAGGTCATGCAACTAATGAAAAACTGTTTTTT. Together with reference TRBV30 and TRBJ1-4, the CDR3 gives the full variable domain: SQTIHQWPATLVQPVGSPLSLECTVEGTSNPNLYWYRQAAGRGLQLLFYSVGIGQISSEVPQNLSASRPQDRQFILSSKKLLLSDSGFYLCAWSPGTGHATNEKLFFGSGTQLSVL.

J is TRBJ2-4 and V is TRBV19; either TRBD1 or TRBD2 may supply D (5 bases each). From germline, CDR1 is LNHDA and CDR2 SQIVND (reference sequence). CDR3 length: 13 residues. With 6 bases removed from V and 6 bases from J, the gap between germline ends came to 12 bases. CDR3 sequence (DNA): TGTGCCAGTAGAAGTCAGGGAGCAAACATTCAGTACTTC. Its protein is CASRSQGANIQYF.

The chain couples TRBV7-8 to TRBJ2-5, with D tentatively TRBD1 or TRBD2 (5 bases each). The J call could be wrong; TRBJ2-7 is a better fit for the DNA end. CDR1 and CDR2 from the germline V gene are SGHVS and FQNEAQ. This CDR3 is built from 13 residues. This CDR3 reads CASSGDGPYEQYF. The CDR3 DNA is TGTGCCAGCAGCGGGGACGGGCCCTACGAGCAGTACTTC.

This chain joins TRBV11-1 and TRBJ2-3; 7 bases map to TRBD2. Trimming cost V 3 bases and J 6 bases; bases outside gene matches: 6. Germline V gene sequence: CDR1 SGHAT, CDR2 FQDESV (reference sequence). The CDR3 consists of 14 residues. CDR3: CASSFRTSGDTQYF. As DNA, the CDR3 is TGTGCCAGCAGCTTCAGGACTAGTGGGGATACGCAGTATTTT.

The gene calls are TRBV7-9 and TRBJ2-1; TRBD2 is a possible D gene (6 bases). Germline CDR1 is SEHNR and CDR2 is FQNEAQ (reference sequence). The V end lost 8 bases, the J end lost 3 bases, and 14 bases lay between the germline ends. This CDR3 is built from 14 residues. The CDR3: CASAGRTGYNEQFF. CDR3 coding DNA: TGTGCCAGCGCGGGAAGGACTGGCTACAATGAGCAGTTCTTC.

In this sample, this clone turned up once. V usage is TRBV25-1 and J usage is TRBJ2-3, with a weak D call TRBD2 (6 bases). The V end lost 7 bases, the J end lost 3 bases, and 8 bases lay between the germline ends. CDR1 and CDR2 from the germline V gene are MGHDK and SYGVNS. The CDR3 runs to 12 residues. The CDR3 DNA reads as TGTGCCAGCACCGGGAGTACAGATACGCAGTATTTT. It translates to CASTGSTDTQYF.

The chain links TRBV7-2 to TRBJ2-5, with D hard to call. The CDR3 runs 15 residues. V was trimmed by 3 bases and J by 2 bases, leaving 13 bases between them. Germline V lookup: CDR1 SGHTA, CDR2 FQGNSA. The CDR3 coding sequence is TGTGCCAGCAGCTTCTCGGTGGGGTCACAAGAGACCCAGTACTTC. It translates to CASSFSVGSQETQYF.

The chain has TRBV28 and TRBJ2-3, with D maybe TRBD1 (6 bases). Trimming left V 5 bases short and J 1 base short, with 13 bases between. The CDR3 is 15 amino acids. Germline V CDR1 and CDR2: MDHEN, SYDVKM. DNA for the CDR3: TGTGCCAGCAGTGTCCCGGACAGTCGCACAGATACGCAGTATTTT. Residues: CASSVPDSRTDTQYF.

V usage is TRBV7-2 and J usage is TRBJ2-3, with D perhaps TRBD2 (5 bases). Germline lookup yields CDR1 SGHTA and CDR2 FQGNSA. CDR3 length equals 14 residues. The germline V and J ends were trimmed by 5 bases and 3 bases, with 12 bases remaining between them. In nucleotides, the CDR3 is TGTGCCAGCAGCCAGGAGGCTAGAACAGATACGCAGTATTTT. Translation: CASSQEARTDTQYF.

V gene TRBV6-6 combines with J gene TRBJ2-7; D is unresolved. V shed 5 bases and J shed 2 bases, with 16 bases lying between them. From germline, CDR1 is MNHNY and CDR2 SVGAGI (reference sequence). There are 15 residues in the CDR3. The CDR3 here is CASSPTSGFAYEQYF. CDR3 in DNA: TGTGCCAGCAGTCCCACCTCCGGTTTCGCCTACGAGCAGTACTTC.